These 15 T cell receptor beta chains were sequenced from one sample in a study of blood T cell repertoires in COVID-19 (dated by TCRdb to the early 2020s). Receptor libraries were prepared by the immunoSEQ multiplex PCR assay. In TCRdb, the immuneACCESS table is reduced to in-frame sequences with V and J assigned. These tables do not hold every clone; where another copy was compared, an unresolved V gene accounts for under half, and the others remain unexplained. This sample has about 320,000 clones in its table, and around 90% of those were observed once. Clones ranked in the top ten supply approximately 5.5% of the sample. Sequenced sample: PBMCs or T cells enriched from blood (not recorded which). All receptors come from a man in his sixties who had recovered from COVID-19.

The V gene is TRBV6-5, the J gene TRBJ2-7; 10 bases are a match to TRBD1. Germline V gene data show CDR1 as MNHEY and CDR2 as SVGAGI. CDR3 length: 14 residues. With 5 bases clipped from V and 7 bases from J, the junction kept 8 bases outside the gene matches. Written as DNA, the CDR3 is TGTGCCAGCAGTCCCGACAGGGGGCAAGAAGAGCAGTACTTC. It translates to CASSPDRGQEEQYF.

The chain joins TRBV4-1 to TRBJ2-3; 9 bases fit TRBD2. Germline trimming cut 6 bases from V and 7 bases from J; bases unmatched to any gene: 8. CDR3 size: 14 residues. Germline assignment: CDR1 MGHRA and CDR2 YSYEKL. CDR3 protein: CASSSSGSSNTQYF. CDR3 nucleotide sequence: TGCGCCAGCAGTAGTAGCGGGAGTTCAAATACGCAGTATTTT.

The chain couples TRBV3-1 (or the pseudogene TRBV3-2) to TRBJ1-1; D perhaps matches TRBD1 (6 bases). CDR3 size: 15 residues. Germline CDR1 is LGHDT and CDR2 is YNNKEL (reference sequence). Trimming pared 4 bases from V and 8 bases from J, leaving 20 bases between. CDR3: CASSPTGREREEAFF. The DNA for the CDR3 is TGTGCCAGCAGCCCCACAGGGAGGGAAAGGGAAGAAGCTTTCTTT.

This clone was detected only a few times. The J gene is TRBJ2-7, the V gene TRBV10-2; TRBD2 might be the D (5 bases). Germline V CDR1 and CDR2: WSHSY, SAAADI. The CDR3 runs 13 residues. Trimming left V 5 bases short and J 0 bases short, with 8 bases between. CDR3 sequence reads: CASSIRDSYEQYF. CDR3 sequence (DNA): TGCGCCAGCAGTATCCGGGACTCCTACGAGCAGTACTTC.

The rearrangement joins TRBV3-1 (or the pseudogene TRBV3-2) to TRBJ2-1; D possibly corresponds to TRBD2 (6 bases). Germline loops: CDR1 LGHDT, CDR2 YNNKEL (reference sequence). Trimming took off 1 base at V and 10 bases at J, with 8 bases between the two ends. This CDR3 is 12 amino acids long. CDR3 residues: CASSQGGVEQFF. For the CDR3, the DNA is TGTGCCAGCAGCCAAGGGGGGGTAGAGCAGTTCTTC.

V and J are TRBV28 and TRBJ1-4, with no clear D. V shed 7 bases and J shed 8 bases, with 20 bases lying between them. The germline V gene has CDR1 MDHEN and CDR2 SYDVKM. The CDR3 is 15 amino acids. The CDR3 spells CASTNRRAEREKLFF. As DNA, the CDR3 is TGTGCCAGCACCAACCGGCGGGCAGAAAGGGAAAAACTGTTTTTT. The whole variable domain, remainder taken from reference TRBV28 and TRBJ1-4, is DVKVTQSSRYLVKRTGEKVFLECVQDMDHENMFWYRQDPGLGLRLIYFSYDVKMKEKGDIPEGYSVSREKKERFSLILESASTNQTSMYLCASTNRRAEREKLFFGSGTQLSVL.

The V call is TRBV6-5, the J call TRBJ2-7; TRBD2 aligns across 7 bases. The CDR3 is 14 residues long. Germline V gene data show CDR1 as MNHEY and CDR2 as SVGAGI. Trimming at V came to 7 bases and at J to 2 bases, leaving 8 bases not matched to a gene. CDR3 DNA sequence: TGTGCCAGCACCCCCACTGCGGGGGCCTACGAGCAGTACTTC. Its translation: CASTPTAGAYEQYF.

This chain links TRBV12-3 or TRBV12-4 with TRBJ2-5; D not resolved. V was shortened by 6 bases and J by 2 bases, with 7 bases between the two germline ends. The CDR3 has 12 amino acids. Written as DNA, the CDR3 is TGTGCCAGCAGCTGGGCTCAAGAGACCCAGTACTTC. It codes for CASSWAQETQYF.

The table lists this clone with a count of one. As DNA, the CDR3 is TGCGCCAGCAGCTCTGACACGAACACTGAAGCTTTCTTT. Its protein is CASSSDTNTEAFF. The rearrangement joins TRBV5-1 to TRBJ1-1; no clear D gene. The CDR3 extends over 13 amino acids. Germline CDR1 reads SGHRS; CDR2 reads YFSETQ. Trimming left V 3 bases short and J 1 base short, with 7 bases between.

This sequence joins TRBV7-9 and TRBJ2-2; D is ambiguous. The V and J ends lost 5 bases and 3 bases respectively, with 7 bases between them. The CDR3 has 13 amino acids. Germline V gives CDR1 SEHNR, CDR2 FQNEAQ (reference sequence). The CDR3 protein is CASSLPDTGELFF. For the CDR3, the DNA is TGTGCCAGCAGCCTGCCGGACACCGGGGAGCTGTTTTTT.

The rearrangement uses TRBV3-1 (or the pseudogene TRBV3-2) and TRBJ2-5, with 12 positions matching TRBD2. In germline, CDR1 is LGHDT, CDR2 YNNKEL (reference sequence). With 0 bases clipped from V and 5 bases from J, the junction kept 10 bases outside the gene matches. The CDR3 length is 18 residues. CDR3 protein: CASSQDFASGRARETQYF. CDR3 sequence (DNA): TGTGCCAGCAGCCAAGATTTCGCTAGCGGGAGGGCTAGGGAGACCCAGTACTTC.

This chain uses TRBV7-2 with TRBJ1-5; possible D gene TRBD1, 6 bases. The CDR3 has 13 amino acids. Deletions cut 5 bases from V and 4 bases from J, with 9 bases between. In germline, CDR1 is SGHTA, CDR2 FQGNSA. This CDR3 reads CASSPQGNQPQHF. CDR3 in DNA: TGTGCCAGCAGCCCTCAGGGGAATCAGCCCCAGCATTTT. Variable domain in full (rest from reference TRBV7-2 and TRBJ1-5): GAGVSQSPSNKVTEKGKDVELRCDPISGHTALYWYRQSLGQGLEFLIYFQGNSAPDKSGLPSDRFSAERTGGSVSTLTIQRTQQEDSAVYLCASSPQGNQPQHFGDGTRLSIL.

CDR3 sequence (DNA): TGTGCCTGGAGCTTTCTCGGGACTGTGAGCTCCTACGAGCAGTACTTC. Encoded protein: CAWSFLGTVSSYEQYF. V usage is TRBV30 and J usage is TRBJ2-7; perhaps TRBD2 as D (6 bases). The germline V gene has CDR1 GTSNPN and CDR2 SVGIG (reference sequence). V gave up 3 bases and J gave up 0 bases, with 18 bases separating them. This CDR3 region has 16 residues.

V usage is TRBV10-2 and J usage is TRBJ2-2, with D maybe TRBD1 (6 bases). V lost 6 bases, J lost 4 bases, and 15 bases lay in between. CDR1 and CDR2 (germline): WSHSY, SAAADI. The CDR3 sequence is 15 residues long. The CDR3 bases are TGCGCCAGCAGATCTGACAGGCTAACCACCGGGGAGCTGTTTTTT. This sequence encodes CASRSDRLTTGELFF.

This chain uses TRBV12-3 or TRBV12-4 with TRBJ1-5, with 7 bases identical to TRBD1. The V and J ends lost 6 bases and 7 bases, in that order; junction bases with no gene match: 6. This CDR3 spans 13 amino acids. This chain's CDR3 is CASSTDRTQPQHF. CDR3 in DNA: TGTGCCAGCAGCACGGACAGGACCCAGCCCCAGCATTTT.